These T cell receptor beta chains were read from a single sample in a study of beta chain features in type 1 diabetes. Here immunoSEQ multiplex PCR was the method, and the copy in TCRdb shows in-frame clones only, minus some. The table has about 280,000 clones, 15% seen once. Sequenced sample: naive CD4+ T cells from blood. Source of these receptors: a young man with type 1 diabetes. CDR3s include the opening cysteine and the closing phenylalanine or tryptophan. A D gene is named only where the DNA matches it firmly. Size values are once, few and many counts, or a class for expanded clones, and some rows have none.

cdr3_length	d_call	j_call	v_call	clone_size	cdr3_nt	cdr3_aa
15	NA	TRBJ2-7	TRBV14	NA	TGTGCCAGCAGCCCATTCGCCAAGGGAGGCTACGAGCAGTACTTC	CASSPFAKGGYEQYF
16	NA	TRBJ2-6	TRBV28	few	TGTGCCAGCAGTTTTCCGGGAACGGGTGGGGCCAACGTCCTGACTTTC	CASSFPGTGGANVLTF
14	TRBD2	TRBJ2-7	TRBV6-6	NA	TGTGCCAGCAGACTTAGCGGGGATACCTACGAGCAGTACTTC	CASRLSGDTYEQYF
14	TRBD1	TRBJ2-5	TRBV6-5	few	TGTGCCAGCAGTCCACGGACAGGGAGGGAGACCCAGTACTTC	CASSPRTGRETQYF
15	TRBD2	TRBJ2-7	TRBV5-4	NA	TGTGCCAGCAGCCTCACTAGCGGGAGGGCCTACGAGCAGTACTTC	CASSLTSGRAYEQYF
15	TRBD1	TRBJ2-4	TRBV6-5	few	TGTGCCAGCAGCCCCCGGACAGGGGCCAAAAACATTCAGTACTTC	CASSPRTGAKNIQYF
15	NA	TRBJ2-3	TRBV15	NA	TGTGCCACCAGCAGAGATCCCTTCTCCACAGATACGCAGTATTTT	CATSRDPFSTDTQYF
20	TRBD1	TRBJ1-2	TRBV30	NA	TGTGCCTGGAGTGTACAGAACCTCAGAGCAACCGGACAGGGAAAATATGGCTACACCTTC	CAWSVQNLRATGQGKYGYTF
15	TRBD1	TRBJ1-2	TRBV7-9	NA	TGTGCCAGCAGCTTGACAGGGGGTCGTGGCTATGGCTACACCTTC	CASSLTGGRGYGYTF
13	NA	TRBJ2-7	TRBV9	NA	TGTGCCAGCAGCGTTGGTCTAGCCTACGAGCAGTACTTC	CASSVGLAYEQYF
13	NA	TRBJ1-1	TRBV30	few	TGTGCCTGGAGTCCTTACAGGGCCACTGAAGCTTTCTTT	CAWSPYRATEAFF
16	TRBD2	TRBJ2-2	TRBV18	NA	TGTGCCAGCTCACCACCGGGACTAGCGGGAGCCGGGGAGCTGTTTTTT	CASSPPGLAGAGELFF
17	NA	TRBJ2-1	TRBV5-5	few	TGTGCCAGCAGCTTGGGCCGCCCCAGGCCCTCCTACAATGAGCAGTTCTTC	CASSLGRPRPSYNEQFF
13	NA	TRBJ1-6	TRBV11-3	few	TGTGCCAGCAGCTTGCGGAGTAATTCACCCCTCCACTTT	CASSLRSNSPLHF
14	TRBD1	TRBJ1-2	TRBV14	NA	TGTGCCAGCAGCCCTCGGACAGGGGGCTATGGCTACACCTTC	CASSPRTGGYGYTF
15	NA	TRBJ2-1	TRBV5-1	NA	TGCGCCAGCAGCTTGGGGCAGGGGCGTACAAATGAGCAGTTCTTC	CASSLGQGRTNEQFF
13	TRBD1	TRBJ1-2	TRBV30	NA	TGTGCCTGGAGGGGGCAGGGGGTCTATGGCTACACCTTC	CAWRGQGVYGYTF
16	NA	TRBJ2-2	TRBV5-6	few	TGTGCCAGCAGCTCCGTAGTGGGGCGCCACACCGGGGAGCTGTTTTTT	CASSSVVGRHTGELFF
16	NA	TRBJ2-1	TRBV30	few	TGTGCCTGGAGCGCAGCGGGCCCTTCTTGGTACAATGAGCAGTTCTTC	CAWSAAGPSWYNEQFF
14	NA	TRBJ2-7	TRBV7-9	few	TGTGCCAGCAGCTTAGGTGGGAGATACGGGGAGCAGTACTTC	CASSLGGRYGEQYF
14	TRBD1	TRBJ1-2	TRBV28	NA	TGTGCCAGCAGTCGGGACAGCTCCTACTATGGCTACACCTTC	CASSRDSSYYGYTF
14	TRBD2	TRBJ2-5	TRBV5-1	NA	TGCGCCAGCAGCTTGACTAGCGGGAGGGAGACCCAGTACTTC	CASSLTSGRETQYF
13	NA	TRBJ2-3	TRBV9	few	TGTGCCAGCAGCGGCCCAGGGGCAGATACGCAGTATTTT	CASSGPGADTQYF
17	TRBD2	TRBJ2-1	TRBV11-2	once	TGTGCCAGCAGCTTAGCCCCTCTAGCGGGCTCCTACAATGAGCAGTTCTTC	CASSLAPLAGSYNEQFF
14	NA	TRBJ2-5	TRBV2	NA	TGTGCCAGCGCCTTCACGAGCGGCCAAGAGACCCAGTACTTC	CASAFTSGQETQYF
14	NA	TRBJ2-7	TRBV29-1	few	TGCAATCCGCATCTTCGGGATGAGACCTACGAGCAGTACTTC	CNPHLRDETYEQYF
14	NA	TRBJ1-1	TRBV18	NA	TGTGCCAGCTCACCCGATCAGGGGAACACTGAAGCTTTCTTT	CASSPDQGNTEAFF
16	TRBD1	TRBJ1-6	TRBV9	NA	TGTGCCAGCAGCCGACAGGGGGTTTCCTATAATTCACCCCTCCACTTT	CASSRQGVSYNSPLHF
14	TRBD1	TRBJ1-2	TRBV5-1	NA	TGCGCCAGCGGAATCGACAGGGGAGAGTATGGCTACACCTTC	CASGIDRGEYGYTF
15	NA	TRBJ1-5	TRBV15	few	TGTGCCACCAGCAGAGTTAGGGGCGTCAATCAGCCCCAGCATTTT	CATSRVRGVNQPQHF
13	NA	TRBJ1-1	TRBV7-9	NA	TGTGCCAGCAGCTTATCTCCTGGGGCGGAAGCTTTCTTT	CASSLSPGAEAFF
15	TRBD1	TRBJ2-7	TRBV7-9	NA	TGTGCCAGCAGCTTCAGAGACAGGGGGCGATACGAGCAGTACTTC	CASSFRDRGRYEQYF
15	NA	TRBJ2-7	TRBV4-1	NA	TGCGCCAGCAGCCAAGAGGTCGGGGTCTACTACGAGCAGTACTTC	CASSQEVGVYYEQYF
18	TRBD2	TRBJ2-3	TRBV7-2	NA	TGTGCCAGCAGCTTAGGAACCTTCCGGGGGGTTTCCACAGATACGCAGTATTTT	CASSLGTFRGVSTDTQYF
15	NA	TRBJ2-1	TRBV4-1	NA	TGCGCCAGCAGCCAAGGTAGCTTTGGATTCAGTGAGCAGTTCTTC	CASSQGSFGFSEQFF
15	TRBD1	TRBJ1-2	TRBV19	few	TGTGCCAGTAGTCCCAACGACAGGGTTTGGCTTGGCTACACCTTC	CASSPNDRVWLGYTF
12	NA	TRBJ2-7	TRBV28	NA	TGTGCCACCCACAAGGGGTTCTACGAGCAGTACTTC	CATHKGFYEQYF
16	TRBD2	TRBJ2-2	TRBV7-9	few	TGTGCCAGCAGACAGACTAGCGGGAGGGACACCGGGGAGCTGTTTTTT	CASRQTSGRDTGELFF